Below, 27 T cell receptor beta chains from the same sample are listed, as sequenced in a study of T cells after yellow fever vaccination. TCRdb re-called the 5' RACE reads with MiXCR, one entry per CDR3 protein. The repertoire holds a few hundred thousand distinct CDR3 sequences, with roughly 4.3% as singletons. Sequenced material: PBMCs, taken 5 days after the yellow fever booster vaccination. Every receptor here comes from a man aged 18 to 35 who received the YFV17D yellow fever vaccine.

There are many counts of this clonotype. The chain is built from TRBV10-2 and TRBJ2-4, with TRBD2 identical over 9 bases. Trimming removed 3 bases from V and 6 bases from J; junction bases left unmatched: 9. This CDR3 contains 16 residues. Looked up from germline, CDR1 is WSHSY and CDR2 is SAAADI. The CDR3 protein is CASSEKAGGPGNIQYF. CDR3 sequence (DNA): TGCGCCAGCAGTGAAAAAGCGGGGGGCCCGGGAAACATTCAGTACTTC.

This chain connects TRBV5-1 to TRBJ2-1; 9 positions match TRBD2. The germline CDR1 and CDR2 sequences are SGHRS and YFSETQ. J was trimmed by 3 bases and V by 2 bases; bases with no gene match: 3. There are 15 residues in the CDR3. CDR3 protein: CASSFGGGDYNEQFF. The CDR3 DNA is TGCGCCAGCAGCTTCGGCGGGGGGGACTACAATGAGCAGTTCTTC.

This chain connects TRBV28 to TRBJ2-4, with 7 bases aligning to TRBD1. This CDR3 region has 17 residues. CDR1 is MDHEN and CDR2 is SYDVKM in the germline V gene. With V trimmed by 0 bases and J by 3 bases, 8 bases remained unmatched. CDR3 DNA sequence: TGTGCCAGCAGTTTATGGGGGGACAGTGCCAACAAAAACATTCAGTACTTC. Amino acid sequence: CASSLWGDSANKNIQYF.

This rearrangement joins TRBV3-1 to TRBJ1-2, with a possible D match to TRBD1 (5 bases). This CDR3 has 15 residues. The germline gives CDR1 LGHDT, CDR2 YNNKEL (reference sequence). Trimming took off 0 bases at V and 5 bases at J, with 13 bases between the two ends. The chain's CDR3 is CASSQDRTHTYGYTF. In DNA, the CDR3 is TGTGCCAGCAGCCAAGATCGGACACACACTTATGGCTACACCTTC.

The chain combines TRBV20-1 with TRBJ2-7; 8 bases are shared with TRBD1. From germline, CDR1 is DFQATT and CDR2 SNEGSKA (reference sequence). V lost 1 base and J lost 2; bases outside the gene matches: 10. CDR3 length: 16 amino acids. CDR3: CSARVDQGALAYEQYV. The CDR3, as DNA: TGCAGTGCTAGAGTGGATCAGGGGGCGCTGGCCTACGAGCAGTACGTC.

CDR3 sequence: CASSTDRGRADTQYF. The CDR3 DNA is TGTGCCAGTAGTACCGACAGGGGGCGCGCAGATACGCAGTATTTT. J is TRBJ2-3 and V is TRBV19; 10 bases agree with TRBD1. CDR1 and CDR2 from the germline V gene are LNHDA and SQIVND (reference sequence). This CDR3 has 15 amino acids. J lost 4 bases, V lost 4 bases, and 5 bases had no gene match. The whole variable domain, remainder taken from reference TRBV19 and TRBJ2-3, is DGGITQSPKYLFRKEGQNVTLSCEQNLNHDAMYWYRQDPGQGLRLIYYSQIVNDFQKGDIAEGYSVSREKKESFPLTVTSAQKNPTAFYLCASSTDRGRADTQYFGPGTRLTVL.

This clonotype has only one observation. This sequence joins TRBV24-1 and TRBJ2-3; maybe TRBD1 (6 bases). With 2 bases removed from V and 1 base from J, the gap between germline ends came to 12 bases. The germline gives CDR1 KGHDR, CDR2 SFDVKD. The CDR3 has 16 residues. The chain's CDR3 is CATSDSGTTRTDTQYF. The DNA of the CDR3 is TGTGCCACCAGTGATTCCGGGACAACGCGCACAGATACGCAGTATTTT.

V is TRBV5-1 and J is TRBJ1-2; D ambiguous. Germline CDR1 SGHRS, CDR2 YFSETQ. The CDR3 totals 15 residues. V was cut by 1 base and J by 0 bases, with 10 bases left in between. CDR3 loop: CASSLTGPANYGYTF. The CDR3 DNA is TGCGCCAGCAGCTTGACTGGGCCAGCTAACTATGGCTACACCTTC. Full variable domain (missing parts from reference TRBV5-1 and TRBJ1-2): KAGVTQTPRYLIKTRGQQVTLSCSPISGHRSVSWYQQTPGQGLQFLFEYFSETQRNKGNFPGRFSGRQFSNSRSEMNVSTLELGDSALYLCASSLTGPANYGYTFGSGTRLTVV.

The chain joins TRBV7-3 to TRBJ2-1; 9 bases agree with TRBD2. CDR3 length: 14 amino acids. The J segment lost 8 bases and the V segment lost 6 bases, leaving 8 bases of the junction unmatched. Germline assignment: CDR1 SGHTA and CDR2 FQGTGA. CDR3 nucleotides: TGTGCCAGCAGTACTGCGGGGGGGCTGGATGAGCAGTTCTTC. It codes for CASSTAGGLDEQFF.

V gene TRBV5-4 combines with J gene TRBJ2-1, with TRBD2 matching over 11 bases. This CDR3 is 15 amino acids long. V lost 4 bases, J lost 9 bases, and 9 bases stayed unmatched. The germline CDR1 and CDR2 sequences are SGHNT and YYREEE (reference sequence). The CDR3 coding sequence is TGTGCCAGCAGCCGACAGACTAGCGGGGTGTCTGAGCAGTTCTTC. Its protein is CASSRQTSGVSEQFF.

This clonotype showed up many times. The CDR3 spells CASSNNGYYGYTF. The CDR3, as DNA: TGTGCCAGCAGCAACAACGGATACTATGGCTACACCTTC. V gene TRBV12-3 or TRBV12-4 combines with J gene TRBJ1-2; D uncertain. V lost 6 bases and J lost 3, with 11 bases in between. This CDR3 spans 13 amino acids.

The sample holds many counts of this clonotype. This chain joins TRBV3-1 and TRBJ2-7, with a possible D match to TRBD2 (6 bases). From germline, CDR1 is LGHDT and CDR2 YNNKEL (reference sequence). This CDR3 region has 16 residues. V lost 0 bases to trimming and J lost 3 bases, with 15 bases between them. In DNA form, the CDR3 reads TGTGCCAGCAGCCAAGATGGTCGGCTAGCGCACTACGAGCAGTACTTC. It specifies CASSQDGRLAHYEQYF.

This clonotype was counted a few times. The V call is TRBV20-1, the J call TRBJ1-2, with 8 nucleotides matching TRBD1. This CDR3 spans 14 amino acids. The V gene end was trimmed by 6 bases and the J gene end by 5 bases; junction bases not matched to a gene: 11. Germline CDR1 is DFQATT and CDR2 is SNEGSKA (reference sequence). This chain's CDR3 is CSAKPPGQAYGYTF. The CDR3 DNA follows: TGCAGTGCCAAACCCCCGGGACAGGCGTATGGCTACACCTTC.

The chain carries TRBV14 and TRBJ1-6; D unresolved. Germline V gene lookup returns CDR1 SGHDN and CDR2 FVKESK. V was shortened by 1 base and J by 5 bases, with 9 bases between the two germline ends. CDR3 length: 15 residues. The CDR3 spells CASSQAPNNNSPLHF. For the CDR3, the DNA is TGTGCCAGCAGCCAAGCGCCGAATAATAATTCACCCCTCCACTTT. Full variable domain (outside the CDR3, taken from reference TRBV14 and TRBJ1-6): EAGVTQFPSHSVIEKGQTVTLRCDPISGHDNLYWYRRVMGKEIKFLLHFVKESKQDESGMPNNRFLAERTGGTYSTLKVQPAELEDSGVYFCASSQAPNNNSPLHFGNGTRLTVT.

V is TRBV4-1 and J is TRBJ2-7; no clear D. The V and J ends lost 1 base and 3 bases respectively, with 13 bases between them. This CDR3 has 15 amino acids. From germline, CDR1 is MGHRA and CDR2 YSYEKL. The CDR3 sequence is CASSQGEGPHYEQYF. The CDR3 bases are TGCGCCAGCAGCCAAGGGGAAGGACCTCACTACGAGCAGTACTTC.

This clonotype has ten or more counts. The chain couples TRBV12-3 or TRBV12-4 to TRBJ1-2; D not resolved. Trimming removed 3 bases from V and 0 bases from J, with 5 bases in between. This CDR3 has 13 amino acids. This CDR3 is CASSFNPNYGYTF. CDR3 nucleotides: TGTGCCAGCAGTTTCAATCCTAACTATGGCTACACCTTC.

This clonotype was observed a handful of times. V gene TRBV5-1 combines with J gene TRBJ2-1; D is unclear. The CDR3 totals 16 residues. Trimming shortened V by 0 bases and J by 5 bases, and 15 bases separated the two germline ends. Germline V gene sequence: CDR1 SGHRS, CDR2 YFSETQ. The CDR3 spells CASSLVRVDRDNEQFF. The CDR3 DNA follows: TGCGCCAGCAGCTTGGTCCGGGTGGATAGAGACAATGAGCAGTTCTTC.

The chain joins TRBV11-2 to TRBJ2-1; 10 bases match TRBD2. The trim removed 4 bases at V and 4 bases at J, leaving 7 bases unmatched. Germline CDR1 SGHAT, CDR2 FQNNGV. The CDR3 is 16 amino acids. The CDR3: CASSSWTSGGYNEQFF. CDR3 sequence (DNA): TGTGCCAGCAGCTCGTGGACTAGCGGTGGGTACAATGAGCAGTTCTTC. The whole variable domain, remainder taken from reference TRBV11-2 and TRBJ2-1, is EAGVAQSPRYKIIEKRQSVAFWCNPISGHATLYWYQQILGQGPKLLIQFQNNGVVDDSQLPKDRFSAERLKGVDSTLKIQPAKLEDSAVYLCASSSWTSGGYNEQFFGPGTRLTVL.

In regard to this clonotype: This clone may be a read error of a much larger clone one base away. This chain joins TRBV7-9 and TRBJ1-5, with TRBD1 matching over 7 bases. Germline V gene sequence: CDR1 SEHNR, CDR2 FQNEAQ (reference sequence). CDR3 size: 15 residues. The CDR3 region is CARSSEDRVGQPQHF. CDR3 DNA sequence: TGTGCCAGAAGCTCGGAAGACAGGGTCGGTCAGCCCCAGCATTTT.

This clonotype was seen a handful of times. The chain has TRBV10-3 and TRBJ2-7, with D tentatively TRBD1 (6 bases). CDR1 is ENHRY, CDR2 SYGVKD, per germline. The V and J ends lost 3 bases and 3 bases respectively, with 15 bases between them. The CDR3 is 15 residues long. Here the CDR3 reads CAISDSPGAGYEQYV. CDR3 DNA sequence: TGTGCCATCAGTGACTCACCAGGGGCAGGCTACGAGCAGTACGTC.

This clonotype was seen a few times. The chain combines TRBV7-3 with TRBJ2-1, with TRBD2 matching over 12 bases. Germline loops: CDR1 SGHTA, CDR2 FQGTGA. The CDR3 loop spans 16 amino acids. The V and J ends lost 5 bases and 8 bases, in that order; junction bases with no gene match: 10. CDR3 sequence: CASSALAGGPWDEQFF. CDR3 in DNA: TGTGCCAGCAGCGCCCTAGCGGGGGGGCCTTGGGATGAGCAGTTCTTC.

About this clonotype: This clone may be a read error of a much larger clone one base away. This chain connects TRBV7-9 to TRBJ1-1; D is unclear. V gave up 8 bases and J gave up 6 bases, with 13 bases separating them. Germline values: CDR1 SEHNR, CDR2 FQNEAQ (reference sequence). This CDR3 has 12 amino acids. CDR3 sequence (DNA): TGTGCCAGCTGGCCGGACGGGGCTGAAGCTTTCTTT. This translates into CASWPDGAEAFF.

V usage is TRBV9 and J usage is TRBJ2-5; D might be TRBD1 or TRBD2, each matching 5 bases. Deletions cut 4 bases from V and 0 bases from J, with 10 bases between. Germline CDR1 is SGDLS and CDR2 is YYNGEE. The CDR3 is 14 residues long. CDR3 amino acids: CASSTGTYQETQYF. DNA of the CDR3: TGTGCCAGCAGCACCGGGACGTACCAAGAGACCCAGTACTTC.

This sequence joins TRBV27 and TRBJ2-2, with 11 bases matching TRBD1. Germline V gene data show CDR1 as MNHEY and CDR2 as SMNVEV (reference sequence). CDR3 length: 14 residues. Trimming at V came to 5 bases and at J to 6 bases, leaving 2 bases not matched to a gene. The CDR3 loop reads CASSQGQGAGELFF. The CDR3 DNA is TGTGCCAGCAGTCAGGGACAGGGGGCCGGGGAGCTGTTTTTT.

This clonotype was picked up many times. The chain employs TRBV14 and TRBJ1-4, with D hard to call. The CDR3 consists of 14 residues. Looked up from germline, CDR1 is SGHDN and CDR2 is FVKESK. The ends were cut back, 1 base at V and 10 bases at J, with 13 bases in the middle. The CDR3 loop reads CASSQVGVSGKLFF. In nucleotides, the CDR3 is TGTGCCAGCAGCCAAGTCGGGGTTTCTGGAAAACTGTTTTTT.

A few counts support this clonotype. V gene TRBV4-3 combines with J gene TRBJ2-5; 8 bases align to TRBD1. CDR3 length equals 15 residues. Germline CDR1 and CDR2: LGHNA and YSLEER. V shed 1 base and J 5 bases; nucleotides not matched to a gene: 6. The CDR3 reads CASSQAPRQGETQYF. In DNA, the CDR3 is TGCGCCAGCAGCCAAGCCCCTCGACAGGGGGAGACCCAGTACTTC.

The CDR3 is CSARGIRQGLDEQFF. The CDR3 nucleotides read TGCAGTGCTAGGGGTATCAGACAGGGCTTGGATGAGCAGTTCTTC. The chain links TRBV20-1 to TRBJ2-1; 7 nucleotides agree with TRBD1. V was pared by 3 bases and J by 8 bases, with 13 bases of the junction left unmatched. Germline CDR1 and CDR2: DFQATT and SNEGSKA (reference sequence). This CDR3 spans 15 amino acids.